This T cell receptor (beta chain) was recorded in a study of vaccination effects on CD4 cells after COVID-19. ViraFEST assay sequencing came after antigen-specific CD4+ T cells were expanded with viral peptide pools. Subsequent to less than 13 days of culture, CD4+ T cells were isolated. Two-dose vaccination with either BNT162b2 or mRNA-1273 was given to the participants. This clone was counted only a few times. Its antigen is unidentified. Study-wide findings and caveats: There was marked clonal contraction among infection- and vaccine-induced clones late after vaccination.

Repertoires were generated with immunoSEQ multiplex PCR, while TCRdb's copy carries only in-frame clones and drops some. This table holds 64,000 or so clones, around 82% found once. Germline V lookup: CDR1 SNHLY, CDR2 FYNNEI. The length of the CDR3 is 17 residues. V lost 0 bases and J 0 bases, leaving 12 bases between the germline ends. The chain combines TRBV2 with TRBJ1-5; no clear D. The sequence came from a human donor who received a COVID-19 vaccine. The material sequenced was CD4+ T cells from PBMCs cultured with HCoV-OC43 spike peptides, taken after COVID-19 vaccination. Subset here: HCoV-OC43 spike overlapping peptide pool stimulation. This chain's CDR3 is CASSEAVAVHSNQPQHF. In DNA form, the CDR3 reads TGTGCCAGCAGTGAAGCGGTGGCAGTCCATAGCAATCAGCCCCAGCATTTT.